Presented here are 9 T cell receptor beta chains from one specimen sequenced in a study of cytomegalovirus exposure and HLA in healthy donors. PCR employed 60 Vbeta and 13 Jbeta primers. Sequenced by immunoSEQ multiplex PCR; TCRdb stores in-frame clones only, minus some. Of more than 130,000 clones in the sample, approximately 83% are singletons; the top ten hold 4% to 5%. The sequenced material came from PBMCs. The receptors here all came from a man in his forties in good health and CMV-seropositive.

By sample fraction, this clone is medium-sized. This chain uses TRBV27 with TRBJ2-7; D ambiguous. The V gene lost 10 bases and the J gene lost 2 bases, with 15 bases spanning the gap. The CDR3 runs to 13 residues. CDR1 and CDR2 from the germline V gene are MNHEY and SMNVEV (reference sequence). CDR3 nucleotide sequence: TGTGCCACCAAACTCAACGGTCCCTACGAGCAGTACTTC. Its protein product is CATKLNGPYEQYF.

The gene calls are TRBV5-8 and TRBJ2-1, with 11 positions matching TRBD2. This CDR3 contains 15 residues. J gave up 2 bases and V 4 bases, and 2 bases lay outside the gene matches. In germline, CDR1 is SGHTS, CDR2 YDEGEE. CDR3 DNA sequence: TGTGCCAGCAGCGTTAGCGGGAGGGCCTACAATGAGCAGTTCTTC. This translates into CASSVSGRAYNEQFF.

V is TRBV5-6 and J is TRBJ1-3; 11 bases line up with TRBD1. The CDR3 has 15 amino acids. Trimming cost V 6 bases and J 3 bases; bases outside gene matches: 5. The germline V gene encodes CDR1 SGHDT and CDR2 YYEEEE. The CDR3 spells CASTGQGGGGNTIYF. In DNA form, the CDR3 reads TGTGCCAGCACGGGACAGGGGGGAGGTGGAAACACCATATATTTT.

V gene TRBV27 combines with J gene TRBJ1-2, with 7 bases aligning to TRBD1. Germline assignment: CDR1 MNHEY and CDR2 SMNVEV (reference sequence). V lost 3 bases, J lost 1 base, and 8 bases stayed unmatched. This CDR3 has 16 residues. The CDR3 protein is CASSFSRGAGNYGYTF. CDR3 nucleotide sequence: TGTGCCAGCAGTTTTTCCAGGGGGGCGGGTAACTATGGCTACACCTTC.

The chain has TRBV6-5 and TRBJ2-3; weak D call: TRBD1 (5 bases). CDR1 and CDR2 from the germline V gene are MNHEY and SVGAGI. V was pared by 1 base and J by 1 base, with 9 bases between. The CDR3 covers 15 residues. The CDR3 loop reads CASSYWGRGTDTQYF. The CDR3 coding sequence is TGTGCCAGCAGTTACTGGGGCCGTGGCACAGATACGCAGTATTTT.

This clone was picked up one time. The rearrangement joins TRBV27 to TRBJ1-6; 10 bases align to TRBD1. The length of the CDR3 is 14 residues. V trimming: 3 bases; J trimming: 10 bases; junction bases outside the gene matches: 3. The V gene's germline CDR1 is MNHEY and CDR2 SMNVEV (reference sequence). CDR3 coding DNA: TGTGCCAGCAGTTTCGACAGGGGGCGATCACCCCTCCACTTT. This translates into CASSFDRGRSPLHF.

The chain joins TRBV2 to TRBJ2-5; 13 nucleotides agree with TRBD2. CDR3 length equals 18 residues. CDR1 and CDR2 from the germline V gene are SNHLY and FYNNEI. J gave up 2 bases and V 10 bases, and 16 bases lay outside the gene matches. The CDR3 protein is CAIRRVGTSGRGQETQYF. CDR3 nucleotides: TGTGCCATCCGACGGGTCGGCACTAGCGGGAGGGGGCAAGAGACCCAGTACTTC.

The chain combines TRBV30 with TRBJ2-7, with 9 bases matching TRBD1. The V gene's germline CDR1 is GTSNPN and CDR2 SVGIG (reference sequence). V dropped 0 bases and J dropped 9; count of bases not matched to a gene: 9. This CDR3 region has 14 residues. The CDR3 region has the DNA TGTGCCTGGAGTGTAAACAGGGGGCTAATCGGGCAGTACTTC. Its translation: CAWSVNRGLIGQYF.

The sample holds one count of this clone. At one boundary the junction diverges from the germline segment, which might be a read error. This sample also contains other DNA sequences that code for the same CDR3. The J gene is TRBJ1-5, the V gene TRBV18, with D possibly TRBD1 on 5 matching bases. The CDR3 runs 13 residues. The V gene's germline CDR1 is KGHSH and CDR2 LQKENI. CDR3 sequence reads: CASSTTQAQPQHF. CDR3 coding DNA: TGCGCCAGCTCAACGACACAGGCACAGCCCCAGCATTTT.